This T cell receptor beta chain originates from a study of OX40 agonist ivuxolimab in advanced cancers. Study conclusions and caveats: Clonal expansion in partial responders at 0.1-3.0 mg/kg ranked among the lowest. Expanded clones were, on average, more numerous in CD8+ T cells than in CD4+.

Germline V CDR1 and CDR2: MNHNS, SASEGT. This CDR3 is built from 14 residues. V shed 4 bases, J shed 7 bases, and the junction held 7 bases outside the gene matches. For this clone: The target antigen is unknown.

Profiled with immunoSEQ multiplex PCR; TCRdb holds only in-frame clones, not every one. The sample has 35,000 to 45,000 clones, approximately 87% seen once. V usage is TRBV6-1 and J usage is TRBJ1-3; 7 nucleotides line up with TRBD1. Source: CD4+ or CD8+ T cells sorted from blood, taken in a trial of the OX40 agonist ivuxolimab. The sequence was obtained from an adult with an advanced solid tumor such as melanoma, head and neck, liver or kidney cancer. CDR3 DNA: TGTGCCAGCAGTGCGAAGACAGGGCTGAACACCATATATTTT. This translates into CASSAKTGLNTIYF.